This entry lists 20 T cell receptor beta chains sequenced from one sample in a study of neurological immune-mediated disorders (dated by TCRdb to about 2019). Libraries were prepared through 5' RACE. Sequencing relied on an Illumina HiSeq 2500. The public reads were reanalyzed by TCRdb: fastp trimming at Q25, MiXCR alignment, in-frame beta chains only. Merged by CDR3 protein, the rows form single entries marked with the most common genes and DNA. This sample comprises roughly 80,000 distinct CDR3 sequences, 17% of them detected only once. The ten top clones hold just over 15% of the sample. Material for sequencing was PBMCs. These receptors originate from a woman aged 35 to 49 in good health.

Comments on this clonotype: This may be a read error, as it is one base from a much larger clone. V usage is TRBV12-3 or TRBV12-4 and J usage is TRBJ1-1; D gene uncertain. V was pared by 11 bases and J by 3 bases, with 16 bases between. The CDR3 consists of 13 residues. Here the CDR3 DNA reads TGTGCCTCCCTGGGCTATAGGGACACTGAAGCTTTCTTT. Its translation: CASLGYRDTEAFF.

This clonotype showed up many times. This chain links TRBV12-3 or TRBV12-4 with TRBJ2-7; TRBD2 agrees at 7 bases. The junction had 5 bases not matched to a gene; V was cut back by 0 bases and J by 6 bases. This CDR3 region has 14 residues. CDR3 loop: CASSLAGGESEQYF. The CDR3, as DNA: TGTGCCAGCAGTTTAGCTGGGGGGGAGTCCGAGCAGTACTTC.

With regard to this clonotype: A read error may produce the germline difference seen at one junction end. The rearrangement joins TRBV29-1 to TRBJ1-4; weak D call: TRBD1 (6 bases). The V gene's germline CDR1 is SQVTM and CDR2 ANQGSEA. The CDR3 runs to 13 residues. Here the CDR3 DNA reads TGTAGCGCCCAGGGGACGGGGGGTGAAAAACTGTTTTTT. As protein: CSAQGTGGEKLFF.

The V gene is TRBV12-3 or TRBV12-4, the J gene TRBJ2-7; D tentatively reads TRBD1 or TRBD2 (5 bases each). Trimming took off 6 bases at V and 0 bases at J, with 12 bases between the two ends. The CDR3 runs to 14 residues. The CDR3 DNA reads TGTGCCAGCAGCCCGGGGCAGGGCTCCTACGAGCAGTACTTC. This sequence encodes CASSPGQGSYEQYF.

The chain couples TRBV15 to TRBJ1-1; D perhaps matches TRBD1 (5 bases). Germline CDR1 reads LNHNV; CDR2 reads YYDKDF (reference sequence). V lost 8 bases, J lost 5 bases, and 15 bases lay in between. The CDR3 runs to 13 residues. The CDR3 region is CATGTARGTEAFF. For the CDR3, the DNA is TGTGCCACCGGGACGGCCCGCGGGACTGAAGCTTTCTTT. Full variable domain (outside the CDR3, taken from reference TRBV15 and TRBJ1-1): DAMVIQNPRYQVTQFGKPVTLSCSQTLNHNVMYWYQQKSSQAPKLLFHYYDKDFNNEADTPDNFQSRRPNTSFCFLDIRSPGLGDTAMYLCATGTARGTEAFFGQGTRLTVV.

There are many counts of this clonotype. The V call is TRBV27, the J call TRBJ1-6; 8 nucleotides align to TRBD1. V shed 5 bases and J 5 bases; nucleotides not matched to a gene: 5. This CDR3 has 15 amino acids. Germline V CDR1 and CDR2: MNHEY, SMNVEV (reference sequence). CDR3 in DNA: TGTGCCAGCAGTCCCCTGGGACAGGATAATTCACCCCTCCACTTT. It codes for CASSPLGQDNSPLHF.

This clonotype has a count of ten or more. The V and J genes are TRBV11-1 and TRBJ2-7; TRBD2 agrees at 9 bases. V gave up 0 bases and J gave up 7 bases; unmatched junction bases: 13. The CDR3 consists of 17 residues. CDR1 is SGHAT, CDR2 FQDESV, per germline (reference sequence). CDR3 nucleotides: TGTGCCAGCAGCTTAGCGCTGGCTAGCGGGGCTTATCAGGAGCAGTACTTC. This encodes CASSLALASGAYQEQYF. The full variable domain, completed using reference TRBV11-1 and TRBJ2-7, is EAEVAQSPRYKITEKSQAVAFWCDPISGHATLYWYRQILGQGPELLVQFQDESVVDDSQLPKDRFSAERLKGVDSTLKIQPAELGDSAMYLCASSLALASGAYQEQYFGPGTRLTVT.

This clonotype occurred many times. The chain couples TRBV29-1 to TRBJ2-3, with D tentatively TRBD2 (5 bases). The CDR3 runs 14 residues. Looked up from germline, CDR1 is SQVTM and CDR2 is ANQGSEA. V lost 1 base, J lost 0 bases, and 8 bases lay in between. The CDR3 bases are TGCAGCGTTGAAGGGCGGGCCAGCACAGATACGCAGTATTTT. It translates to CSVEGRASTDTQYF.

This clonotype occurred many times. The rearrangement joins TRBV28 to TRBJ1-1; 10 nucleotides match TRBD1. V gave up 7 bases and J gave up 1 base; unmatched junction bases: 3. The CDR3 runs to 14 residues. Germline CDR1 is MDHEN and CDR2 is SYDVKM. CDR3: CASNDRGPNTEAFF. The CDR3 bases are TGTGCCAGCAACGACAGGGGGCCGAACACTGAAGCTTTCTTT.

V and J are TRBV24-1 and TRBJ2-5, with TRBD2 matching 10 bases. V lost 4 bases and J lost 2; bases outside the gene matches: 6. This CDR3 region has 16 residues. CDR1 and CDR2 (germline): KGHDR, SFDVKD. CDR3 DNA: TGTGCCACCAGTGACCCTAGCGGGAGCTCGCAAGAGACCCAGTACTTC. It encodes CATSDPSGSSQETQYF.

V usage is TRBV5-1 and J usage is TRBJ2-1; TRBD1 is a possible D gene (5 bases). Germline V gives CDR1 SGHRS, CDR2 YFSETQ. The CDR3 is 14 residues long. V was shortened by 2 bases and J by 9 bases, with 15 bases between the two germline ends. This CDR3 reads CASSLQTGAGEQFF. For the CDR3, the DNA is TGCGCCAGCAGCTTACAGACTGGGGCAGGTGAGCAGTTCTTC.

On this clonotype: This sequence may be a read error, since a much larger clone differs from it by one base. V gene TRBV14 combines with J gene TRBJ2-3, with 7 nucleotides matching TRBD1. CDR1 is SGHDN and CDR2 is FVKESK in the germline V gene. The CDR3 loop spans 17 amino acids. The chain's CDR3 is CASSPYLPGQPFDTPYF. The CDR3 nucleotides read TGTGCCAGCAGCCCCTATTTACCGGGACAGCCCTTTGATACGCCGTATTTT.

In this sample, this clonotype turned up many times. This rearrangement joins TRBV14 to TRBJ2-1; 8 bases align to TRBD1. The V segment lost 4 bases and the J segment 8 bases; nucleotides outside the gene matches: 7. The CDR3 is made up of 14 amino acids. Germline values: CDR1 SGHDN, CDR2 FVKESK. CDR3 DNA sequence: TGTGCCAGCAGCCTAGGACAGGGAAGGTATGAGCAGTTCTTC. This sequence encodes CASSLGQGRYEQFF.

This clonotype occurred many times. The chain links TRBV7-2 to TRBJ2-5; maybe TRBD2 (6 bases). Germline CDR1 and CDR2: SGHTA and FQGNSA. The CDR3 runs to 13 residues. V was pared by 5 bases and J by 1 base, with 8 bases between. The CDR3 protein is CASSATSQETQYF. As DNA, the CDR3 is TGTGCCAGCAGCGCGACTAGCCAAGAGACCCAGTACTTC.

The chain uses TRBV6-1 and TRBJ2-2; TRBD2 is a possible D gene (6 bases). Germline V lookup: CDR1 MNHNS, CDR2 SASEGT. The ends were cut back, 6 bases at V and 4 bases at J, with 21 bases in the middle. This CDR3 comprises 17 residues. CDR3: CASRLGSEGRFTGELFF. The CDR3 DNA reads as TGTGCCAGCAGATTGGGTTCGGAGGGCCGATTCACCGGGGAGCTGTTTTTT.

This clonotype was seen many times. The gene calls are TRBV10-3 and TRBJ1-1; D unclear. CDR1 is ENHRY and CDR2 is SYGVKD in the germline V gene. The CDR3 sequence is 14 residues long. Trimming removed 5 bases from V and 1 base from J, with 11 bases in between. CDR3 nucleotide sequence: TGTGCCATCAGTTCCGACCCAACGAACACTGAAGCTTTCTTT. It specifies CAISSDPTNTEAFF.

This clonotype was counted ten times or more. The J gene is TRBJ1-2, the V gene TRBV9; D remains unclear. Germline CDR1 reads SGDLS; CDR2 reads YYNGEE. Trimming cost V 1 base and J 6 bases, with 19 bases left between them. The CDR3 loop spans 16 amino acids. The CDR3 reads CASSVSPTGLVNGYTF. CDR3 nucleotide sequence: TGTGCCAGCAGCGTAAGCCCGACCGGGCTTGTAAATGGCTACACCTTC.

This clonotype was recorded many times. The CDR3 DNA follows: TGCGCCAGCAGCCAAGAAAGGACCCGTGAGACTGAGCAGTTCTTC. Translated: CASSQERTRETEQFF. The chain recombines TRBV4-3 with TRBJ2-1; D gene unclear. From germline, CDR1 is LGHNA and CDR2 YSLEER. V lost 0 bases to trimming and J lost 9 bases, with 15 bases between them. The CDR3 covers 15 residues.

This clonotype was observed many times. V usage is TRBV7-2 and J usage is TRBJ2-3, with 11 bases matching TRBD2. J lost 2 bases, V lost 5 bases, and 6 bases had no gene match. This CDR3 region has 16 residues. The germline gives CDR1 SGHTA, CDR2 FQGNSA. The CDR3 nucleotides read TGTGCCAGCAGCCTGAGACTAGCGGGGATCACAGATACGCAGTATTTT. It is translated as CASSLRLAGITDTQYF.

The chain combines TRBV24-1 with TRBJ2-7, with 12 bases aligning to TRBD2. V lost 4 bases to trimming and J lost 4 bases; unmatched junction nucleotides: 4. CDR3 length: 15 residues. Germline V gives CDR1 KGHDR, CDR2 SFDVKD. The CDR3 coding sequence is TGTGCCACCAGTGAGGCTAGCGGGAGGGCGTACGAGCAGTACTTC. Its protein product is CATSEASGRAYEQYF.